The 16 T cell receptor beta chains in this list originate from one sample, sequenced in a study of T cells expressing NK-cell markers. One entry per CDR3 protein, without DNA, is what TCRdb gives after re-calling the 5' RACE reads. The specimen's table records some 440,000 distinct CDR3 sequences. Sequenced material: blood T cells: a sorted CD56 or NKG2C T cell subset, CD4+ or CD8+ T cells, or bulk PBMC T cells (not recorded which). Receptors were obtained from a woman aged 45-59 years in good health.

CDR3 loop: CSARDWTSGRDNYNEQFF. The V call is TRBV20-1, the J call TRBJ2-1; TCRdb designates TRBD2, a call that cannot be tested without DNA. CDR1 DFQATT and CDR2 SNEGSKA come from the germline V gene (reference sequence). The CDR3 runs to 18 residues.

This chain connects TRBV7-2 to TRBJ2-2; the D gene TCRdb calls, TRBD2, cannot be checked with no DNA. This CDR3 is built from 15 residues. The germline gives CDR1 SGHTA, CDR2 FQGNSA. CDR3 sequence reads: CASSPRTSLIGELFF. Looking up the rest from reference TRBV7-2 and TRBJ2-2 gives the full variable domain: GAGVSQSPSNKVTEKGKDVELRCDPISGHTALYWYRQSLGQGLEFLIYFQGNSAPDKSGLPSDRFSAERTGGSVSTLTIQRTQQEDSAVYLCASSPRTSLIGELFFGEGSRLTVL.

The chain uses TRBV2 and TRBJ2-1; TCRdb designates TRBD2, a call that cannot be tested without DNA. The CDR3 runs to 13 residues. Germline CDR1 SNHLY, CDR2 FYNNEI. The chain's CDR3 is CASTGDYINEQFF. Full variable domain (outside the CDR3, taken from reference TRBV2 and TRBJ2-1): EPEVTQTPSHQVTQMGQEVILRCVPISNHLYFYWYRQILGQKVEFLVSFYNNEISEKSEIFDDQFSVERPDGSNFTLKIRSTKLEDSAMYFCASTGDYINEQFFGPGTRLTVL.

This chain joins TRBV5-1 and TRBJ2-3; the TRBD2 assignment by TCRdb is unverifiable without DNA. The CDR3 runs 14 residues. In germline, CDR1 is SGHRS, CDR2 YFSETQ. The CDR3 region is CASRRLAATDTQYF.

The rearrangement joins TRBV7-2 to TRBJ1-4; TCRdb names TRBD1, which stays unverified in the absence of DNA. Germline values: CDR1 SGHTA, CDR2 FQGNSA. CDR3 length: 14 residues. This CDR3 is CASSKTGGNEKLFF.

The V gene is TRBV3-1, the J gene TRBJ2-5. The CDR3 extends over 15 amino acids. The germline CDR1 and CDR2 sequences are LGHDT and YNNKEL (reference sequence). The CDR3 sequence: CASSQGAGRWETQYF.

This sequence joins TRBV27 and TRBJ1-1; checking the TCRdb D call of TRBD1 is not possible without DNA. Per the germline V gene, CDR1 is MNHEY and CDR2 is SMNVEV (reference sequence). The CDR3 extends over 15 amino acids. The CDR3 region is CASSPWLVMNTEAFF.

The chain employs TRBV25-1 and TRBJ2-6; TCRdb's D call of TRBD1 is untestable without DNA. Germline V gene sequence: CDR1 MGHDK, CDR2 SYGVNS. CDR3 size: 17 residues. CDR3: CASSAPGMGTGANVLTF.

The CDR3 region is CASSLGTSGRAGANVLTF. The rearrangement uses TRBV5-1 and TRBJ2-6; the D call of TRBD2 rests on TCRdb alone, since no DNA is present to check it. The germline V gene encodes CDR1 SGHRS and CDR2 YFSETQ. The CDR3 extends over 18 amino acids.

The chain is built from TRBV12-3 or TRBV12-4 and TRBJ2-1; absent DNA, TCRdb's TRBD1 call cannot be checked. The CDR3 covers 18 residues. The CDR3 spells CASRGGGRQGSSYNEQFF.

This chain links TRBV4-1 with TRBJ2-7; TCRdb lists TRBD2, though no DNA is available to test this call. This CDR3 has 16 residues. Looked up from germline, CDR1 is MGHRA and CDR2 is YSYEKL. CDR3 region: CASSQDPSGSSGEQYF.

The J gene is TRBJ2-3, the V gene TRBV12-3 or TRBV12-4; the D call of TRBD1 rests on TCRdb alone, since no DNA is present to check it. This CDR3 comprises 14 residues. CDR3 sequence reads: CASSFNRVPDTQYF.

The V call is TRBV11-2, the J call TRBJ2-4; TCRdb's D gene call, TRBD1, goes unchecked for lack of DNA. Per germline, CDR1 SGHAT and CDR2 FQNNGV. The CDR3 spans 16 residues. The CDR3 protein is CASRRLRGVAKNIQYF.

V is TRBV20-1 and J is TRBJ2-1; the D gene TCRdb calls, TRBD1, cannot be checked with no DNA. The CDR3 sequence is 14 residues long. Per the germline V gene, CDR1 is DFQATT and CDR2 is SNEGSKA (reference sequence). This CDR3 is CSASPGGGGNEQFF.

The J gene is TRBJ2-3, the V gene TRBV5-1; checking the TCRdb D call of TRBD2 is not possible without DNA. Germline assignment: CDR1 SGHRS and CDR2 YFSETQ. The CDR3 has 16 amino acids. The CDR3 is CASTQGIAGGVDTQYF.

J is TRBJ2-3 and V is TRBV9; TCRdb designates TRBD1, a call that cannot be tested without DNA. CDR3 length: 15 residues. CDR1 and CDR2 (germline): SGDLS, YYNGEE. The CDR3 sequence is CASTLDMTSTDTQYF. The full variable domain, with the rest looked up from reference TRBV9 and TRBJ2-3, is DSGVTQTPKHLITATGQRVTLRCSPRSGDLSVYWYQQSLDQGLQFLIQYYNGEERAKGNILERFSAQQFPDLHSELNLSSLELGDSALYFCASTLDMTSTDTQYFGPGTRLTVL.